These 21 T cell receptor beta chains came from one sample sequenced in a study of T-cell reconstitution after alpha-beta-depleted transplantation in children. This sample's TCRbeta library carried unique molecular identifier barcodes. A single record per CDR3 protein comes from TCRdb applying MiXCR to the PCR reads. The data hold about 610,000 distinct CDR3 sequences, with 10% observed a single time. The source material was PBMCs from the stem cell graft donor, sampled from the stem cell graft. These receptors originate from a human donor who donated a stem cell graft to a child with acute myeloid leukemia.

This clonotype was seen ten or more times. As DNA, the CDR3 is TGCAGTGCTAGACAGGGGGTCTACGAGCAGTACTTC. This encodes CSARQGVYEQYF. The chain combines TRBV20-1 with TRBJ2-7; 7 bases align to TRBD1. Germline CDR1 reads DFQATT; CDR2 reads SNEGSKA (reference sequence). The CDR3 totals 12 residues. The junction had 1 base not matched to a gene; V was cut back by 2 bases and J by 3 bases.

This clonotype was recorded at least ten times. The chain uses TRBV27 and TRBJ2-1, with 11 bases lining up with TRBD2. Losses at the gene ends were 5 bases for V and 7 bases for J; bases not matched to a gene: 7. CDR1 is MNHEY and CDR2 is SMNVEV in the germline V gene (reference sequence). This CDR3 is built from 15 residues. CDR3 bases: TGTGCCAGCAGTCTCACTAGCGGGAGATCGAATGAGCAGTTCTTC. Translated: CASSLTSGRSNEQFF.

The chain has TRBV14 and TRBJ2-5, with D maybe TRBD2 (6 bases). Trimming took 4 bases from V and 4 from J, leaving 13 bases between them. CDR3 length equals 14 residues. The germline CDR1 and CDR2 sequences are SGHDN and FVKESK. The CDR3 region is CASSPWAGRETQYF. In DNA form, the CDR3 reads TGTGCCAGCAGCCCATGGGCGGGGAGAGAGACCCAGTACTTC.

This rearrangement joins TRBV28 to TRBJ2-3, with a tentative D call TRBD2 (5 bases). Germline CDR1 is MDHEN and CDR2 is SYDVKM. The CDR3 has 17 amino acids. V was cut by 6 bases and J by 6 bases, with 25 bases left in between. The CDR3 sequence: CASRDPGLSGSRDTQYF. The CDR3, as DNA: TGTGCCAGCAGAGACCCTGGTTTGTCGGGATCGAGGGATACGCAGTATTTT.

Only a few counts were recorded for this clonotype. The chain carries TRBV28 and TRBJ1-2; weak D call: TRBD1 (5 bases). The CDR3 extends over 13 amino acids. In germline, CDR1 is MDHEN, CDR2 SYDVKM. The V gene lost 7 bases and the J gene lost 5 bases, with 14 bases spanning the gap. The CDR3 DNA reads TGTGCCAGCACCGTGGGACCTCCATATGGCTACACCTTC. Residues: CASTVGPPYGYTF.

The gene calls are TRBV10-3 and TRBJ2-1, with 13 bases fitting TRBD2. The CDR3 extends over 15 amino acids. Germline values: CDR1 ENHRY, CDR2 SYGVKD. V shed 3 bases, J shed 5 bases, and the junction held 1 base outside the gene matches. CDR3 residues: CAISEGTSGNNEQFF. For the CDR3, the DNA is TGTGCCATCAGTGAAGGGACTAGCGGGAACAATGAGCAGTTCTTC.

This clonotype was seen only a few times. This sequence joins TRBV5-1 and TRBJ2-2; 8 bases agree with TRBD2. V trimming: 7 bases; J trimming: 6 bases; junction bases outside the gene matches: 5. Germline loops: CDR1 SGHRS, CDR2 YFSETQ. The CDR3 has 13 amino acids. CDR3 in amino acids: CASRRTSSGELFF. The CDR3 nucleotides read TGCGCCAGCCGCCGGACTAGCTCCGGGGAGCTGTTTTTT.

This sequence joins TRBV12-3 or TRBV12-4 and TRBJ1-3; 7 positions agree with TRBD1. This CDR3 is 16 amino acids long. V gave up 6 bases and J gave up 4 bases; unmatched junction bases: 12. As DNA, the CDR3 is TGTGCCAGCAGACCACCGGGACAGAGCACGGGAAACACCATATATTTT. As protein: CASRPPGQSTGNTIYF.

The V gene is TRBV5-1, the J gene TRBJ2-2, with 12 positions matching TRBD2. This CDR3 is built from 18 residues. Germline V gene sequence: CDR1 SGHRS, CDR2 YFSETQ. After removal of 0 bases from V and 3 bases from J, the junction contained 6 bases not matched to a gene. CDR3 nucleotides: TGCGCCAGCAGCTTGGATCTAGCGGGAGGGAGGTACACCGGGGAGCTGTTTTTT. Protein sequence: CASSLDLAGGRYTGELFF.

The V gene is TRBV6-5, the J gene TRBJ2-7; D not resolved. Germline CDR1 and CDR2: MNHEY and SVGAGI. The CDR3 has 15 amino acids. V was pared by 0 bases and J by 3 bases, with 12 bases between. CDR3 coding DNA: TGTGCCAGCAGTTACTCCCCAGCAGGCCACTACGAGCAGTACTTC. Protein product: CASSYSPAGHYEQYF.

This clonotype was picked up many times. The chain employs TRBV11-2 and TRBJ2-7; 9 positions agree with TRBD1. V trimming: 5 bases; J trimming: 6 bases; junction bases outside the gene matches: 8. The germline V gene encodes CDR1 SGHAT and CDR2 FQNNGV. The CDR3 extends over 14 amino acids. The CDR3 loop reads CASSRPGQGPEQYF. In DNA form, the CDR3 reads TGTGCCAGCAGCCGACCGGGACAGGGACCCGAGCAGTACTTC. The variable domain in full, completed from reference TRBV11-2 and TRBJ2-7, reads EAGVAQSPRYKIIEKRQSVAFWCNPISGHATLYWYQQILGQGPKLLIQFQNNGVVDDSQLPKDRFSAERLKGVDSTLKIQPAKLEDSAVYLCASSRPGQGPEQYFGPGTRLTVT.

With respect to this clonotype: A single base separates this from a much larger clone, so it may be a read error. The rearrangement joins TRBV29-1 to TRBJ2-3; the D gene could be TRBD1 or TRBD2 (6 bases each). Germline V lookup: CDR1 SQVTM, CDR2 ANQGSEA. The CDR3 is 14 amino acids. CDR3 amino acids: CSVQEGGAADTQNF. CDR3 nucleotides: TGCAGCGTCCAAGAGGGGGGCGCGGCAGATACGCAGAATTTT.

This clonotype was seen more than once but under ten times. This rearrangement joins TRBV7-9 to TRBJ1-2; 8 bases match TRBD1. This CDR3 is 12 amino acids long. Germline V gene data show CDR1 as SEHNR and CDR2 as FQNEAQ (reference sequence). V dropped 5 bases and J dropped 8; count of bases not matched to a gene: 4. The CDR3 sequence: CASSHGQGGYTF. CDR3 in DNA: TGTGCCAGCAGCCACGGACAGGGCGGCTACACCTTC. The entire variable domain, with the rest obtained from reference TRBV7-9 and TRBJ1-2, is as follows: DTGVSQNPRHKITKRGQNVTFRCDPISEHNRLYWYRQTLGQGPEFLTYFQNEAQLEKSRLLSDRFSAERPKGSFSTLEIQRTEQGDSAMYLCASSHGQGGYTFGSGTRLTVV.

There are a few counts of this clonotype. V and J are TRBV28 and TRBJ2-7; 7 bases match TRBD1. The ends lost 5 bases at V and 3 bases at J; junction bases unmatched: 7. This CDR3 is 14 amino acids long. CDR1 and CDR2 (germline): MDHEN, SYDVKM. The CDR3 sequence: CASSRGQTRYEQYF. In DNA, the CDR3 is TGTGCCAGCAGTAGGGGACAGACCCGCTACGAGCAGTACTTC.

In this sample, this clonotype turned up many times. This sequence joins TRBV11-3 and TRBJ2-3; D remains ambiguous. Germline CDR1 and CDR2: SGHNT and YENEEA. CDR3 length: 13 amino acids. Trimming removed 5 bases from V and 4 bases from J, with 10 bases in between. The CDR3 is CASSTARADTQYF. The CDR3 DNA follows: TGTGCCAGCAGCACCGCTAGGGCAGATACGCAGTATTTT.

This clonotype was counted a few times. V is TRBV9 and J is TRBJ2-3, with 10 nucleotides matching TRBD2. After removal of 1 base from V and 4 bases from J, the junction contained 3 bases not matched to a gene. The germline V gene has CDR1 SGDLS and CDR2 YYNGEE. CDR3 length: 15 residues. The CDR3 region has the DNA TGTGCCAGCAGCGTAAGCGGGAGGGCCCCAGATACGCAGTATTTT. Translated: CASSVSGRAPDTQYF.

The V call is TRBV27, the J call TRBJ2-7; maybe TRBD2 (6 bases). Trimming took off 1 base at V and 5 bases at J, with 18 bases between the two ends. Germline V gives CDR1 MNHEY, CDR2 SMNVEV (reference sequence). The CDR3 sequence is 16 residues long. The CDR3 loop reads CASSLLPPSAVNEQYF. DNA of the CDR3: TGTGCCAGCAGTTTATTGCCTCCTAGCGCGGTCAACGAGCAGTACTTC.

The J gene is TRBJ2-1, the V gene TRBV20-1; D is perhaps TRBD2 (6 bases). Germline V lookup: CDR1 DFQATT, CDR2 SNEGSKA (reference sequence). With 1 base removed from V and 8 bases from J, the gap between germline ends came to 15 bases. The CDR3 loop spans 14 amino acids. DNA of the CDR3: TGCAGTGCTAGAGTTAGGACTACCCAGGATGAGCAGTTCTTC. It specifies CSARVRTTQDEQFF.

This clonotype was recorded at least ten times. This chain uses TRBV18 with TRBJ1-1; a weak D match, TRBD1 (6 bases). Germline values: CDR1 KGHSH, CDR2 LQKENI. The CDR3 runs 20 residues. Trimming took 3 bases from V and 2 from J, leaving 28 bases between them. The CDR3 here is CASSPLPTGARGNRNTEAFF. In DNA form, the CDR3 reads TGTGCCAGCTCACCGCTGCCCACGGGGGCGCGGGGTAATAGAAACACTGAAGCTTTCTTT.

This clonotype was counted only a few times. The V call is TRBV20-1, the J call TRBJ2-3; TRBD2 agrees at 13 bases. V shed 2 bases, J shed 3 bases, and the junction held 14 bases outside the gene matches. Per germline, CDR1 DFQATT and CDR2 SNEGSKA (reference sequence). The CDR3 has 19 residues. The CDR3 DNA reads as TGCAGTGCTAGATCAGGGGCCCCGGGGACTAGCGGGATAACAGATACGCAGTATTTT. Protein sequence: CSARSGAPGTSGITDTQYF.

In the case of this clonotype: This may stem from a read error, because a much larger clone lies one nucleotide away. The V gene is TRBV29-1, the J gene TRBJ1-1; a possible D gene is TRBD1 (5 bases). Germline assignment: CDR1 SQVTM and CDR2 ANQGSEA. Trimming left V 4 bases short and J 4 bases short, with 13 bases between. This CDR3 contains 13 residues. CDR3 in amino acids: CSVGRGRGTEAFF. The DNA for the CDR3 is TGCAGCGTTGGCCGGGGGAGAGGCACTGAAGCTTTCTTT.